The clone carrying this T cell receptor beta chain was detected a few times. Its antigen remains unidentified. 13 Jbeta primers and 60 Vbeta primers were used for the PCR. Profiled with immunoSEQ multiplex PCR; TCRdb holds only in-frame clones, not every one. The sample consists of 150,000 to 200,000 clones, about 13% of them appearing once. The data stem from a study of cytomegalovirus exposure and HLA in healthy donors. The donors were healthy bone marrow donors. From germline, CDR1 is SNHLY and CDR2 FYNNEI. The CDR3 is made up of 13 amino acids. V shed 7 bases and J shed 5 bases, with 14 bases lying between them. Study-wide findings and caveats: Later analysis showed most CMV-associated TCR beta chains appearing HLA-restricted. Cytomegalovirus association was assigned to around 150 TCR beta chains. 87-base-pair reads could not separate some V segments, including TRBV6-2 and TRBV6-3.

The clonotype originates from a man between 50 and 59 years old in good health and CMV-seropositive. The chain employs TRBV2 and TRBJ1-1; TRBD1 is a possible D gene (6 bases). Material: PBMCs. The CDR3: CASMSQGWTEAFF. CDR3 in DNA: TGTGCCAGCATGAGTCAGGGGTGGACTGAAGCTTTCTTT.